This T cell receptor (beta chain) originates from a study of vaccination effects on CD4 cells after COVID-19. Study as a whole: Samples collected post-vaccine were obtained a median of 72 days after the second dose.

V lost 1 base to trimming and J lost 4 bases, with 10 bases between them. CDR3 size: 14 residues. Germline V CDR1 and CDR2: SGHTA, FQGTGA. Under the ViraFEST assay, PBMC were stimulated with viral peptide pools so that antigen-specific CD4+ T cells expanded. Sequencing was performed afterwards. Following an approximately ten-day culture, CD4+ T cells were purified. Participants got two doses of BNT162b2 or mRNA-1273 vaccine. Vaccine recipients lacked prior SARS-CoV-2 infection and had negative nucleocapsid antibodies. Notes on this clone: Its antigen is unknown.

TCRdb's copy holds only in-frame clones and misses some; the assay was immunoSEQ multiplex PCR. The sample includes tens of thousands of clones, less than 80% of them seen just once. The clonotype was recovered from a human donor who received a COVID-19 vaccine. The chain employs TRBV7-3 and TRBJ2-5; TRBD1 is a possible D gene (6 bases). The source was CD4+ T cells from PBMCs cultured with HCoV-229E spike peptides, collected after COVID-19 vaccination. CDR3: CASSLRARGETQYF. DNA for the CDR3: TGTGCCAGCAGCTTAAGGGCCAGGGGAGAGACCCAGTACTTC.